This T cell receptor (beta chain) was recovered during a study of blood T cell repertoires in COVID-19. About the research overall: The United States, Italy and Spain provided the acute and convalescent COVID-19 samples. T cells, B-cell-depleted T cells, or PBMCs provided the cDNA or gDNA that served as material.

Profiled with immunoSEQ multiplex PCR; TCRdb holds only in-frame clones, not every one. The data show 200,000 to 250,000 clones, with about 85% seen just once and about 12% held by the top ten. Sequencing was carried out using peripheral blood. This clonotype was obtained from a young woman who had recovered from COVID-19.

Here the CDR3 DNA reads TGTGCCAGCAGTCTACGCCCATCAGGGAACGAGCAGTACTTC. Its protein is CASSLRPSGNEQYF. The genes are TRBV28 and TRBJ2-7; weak D call: TRBD1 (5 bases). V was shortened by 5 bases and J by 5 bases, with 16 bases between the two germline ends. Germline V gene sequence: CDR1 MDHEN, CDR2 SYDVKM. The CDR3 spans 14 residues.